Sequencing of this T cell receptor beta chain was carried out in a study of blood T cell repertoires in COVID-19. Per the authors' pipeline: Reference gene primer amplification in the assay estimated nucleated cell counts. Measured with immunoSEQ multiplex PCR; TCRdb has only the in-frame clones, and not every one. Clonal size and the V and J genes are those of that table, whereas D and trimming came from the DNA. The data hold 250,000 or so clones, with 88% observed a single time. This sequence originates from a middle-aged woman who had been exposed to COVID-19. The sample taken for sequencing was PBMCs or T cells enriched from blood (not recorded which).

The CDR3 loop reads CASKIAGSGRNTEAFF. DNA for the CDR3: TGTGCCAGCAAGATAGCCGGATCGGGGAGAAACACTGAAGCTTTCTTT. This chain connects TRBV27 to TRBJ1-1; D is unclear. Germline V lookup: CDR1 MNHEY, CDR2 SMNVEV (reference sequence). There are 16 residues in the CDR3. V was trimmed by 7 bases and J by 2 bases, leaving 20 bases between them.